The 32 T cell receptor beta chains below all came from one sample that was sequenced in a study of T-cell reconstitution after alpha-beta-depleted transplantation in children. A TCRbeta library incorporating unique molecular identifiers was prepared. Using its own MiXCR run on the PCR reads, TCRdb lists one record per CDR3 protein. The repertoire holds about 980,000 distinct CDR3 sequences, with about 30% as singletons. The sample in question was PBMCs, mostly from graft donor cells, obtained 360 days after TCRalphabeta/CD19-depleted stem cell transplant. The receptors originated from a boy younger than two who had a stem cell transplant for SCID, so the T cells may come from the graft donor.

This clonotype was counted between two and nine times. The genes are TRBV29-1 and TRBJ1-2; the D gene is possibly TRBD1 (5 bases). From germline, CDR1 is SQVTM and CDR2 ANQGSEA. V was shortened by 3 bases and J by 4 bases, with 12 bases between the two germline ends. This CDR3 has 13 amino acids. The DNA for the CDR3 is TGCAGCGTTGAGGGGCAGGCAATCTATGGCTACACCTTC. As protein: CSVEGQAIYGYTF.

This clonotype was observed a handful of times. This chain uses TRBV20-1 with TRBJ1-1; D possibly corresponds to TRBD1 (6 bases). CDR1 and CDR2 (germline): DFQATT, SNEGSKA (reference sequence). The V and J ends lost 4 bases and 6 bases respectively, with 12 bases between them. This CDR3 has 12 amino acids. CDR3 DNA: TGCAGTGCTAAACAGGGTCGCGCTGAAGCTTTCTTT. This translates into CSAKQGRAEAFF.

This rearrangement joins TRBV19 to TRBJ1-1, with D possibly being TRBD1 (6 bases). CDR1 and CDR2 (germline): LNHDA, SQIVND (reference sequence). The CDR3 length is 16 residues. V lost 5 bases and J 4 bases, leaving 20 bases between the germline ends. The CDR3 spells CASSGRSTGLGTEAFF. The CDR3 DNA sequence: TGTGCCAGTAGTGGGCGGTCGACAGGCTTGGGCACTGAAGCTTTCTTT.

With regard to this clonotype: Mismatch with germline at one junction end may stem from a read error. The CDR3 DNA reads as TGTGCCAGCAGGGAAGACAACAATGAGCAGTTCTTC. Protein sequence: CASREDNNEQFF. The chain combines TRBV2 with TRBJ2-1; no clear D gene. Germline CDR1 reads SNHLY; CDR2 reads FYNNEI. CDR3 length equals 12 residues.

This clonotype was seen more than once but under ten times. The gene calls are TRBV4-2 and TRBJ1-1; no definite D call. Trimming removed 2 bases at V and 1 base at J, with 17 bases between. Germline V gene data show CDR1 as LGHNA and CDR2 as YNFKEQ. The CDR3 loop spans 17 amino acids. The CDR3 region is CASSQTPGPLRNTEAFF. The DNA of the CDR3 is TGTGCCAGCAGCCAAACCCCGGGCCCTCTGAGGAACACTGAAGCTTTCTTT.

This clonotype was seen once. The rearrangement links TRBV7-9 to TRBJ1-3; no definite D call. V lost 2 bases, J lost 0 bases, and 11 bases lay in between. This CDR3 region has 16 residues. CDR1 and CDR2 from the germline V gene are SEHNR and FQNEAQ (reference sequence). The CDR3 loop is CASSLNSVPSGNTIYF. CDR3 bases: TGTGCCAGCAGCTTAAACAGCGTACCCTCTGGAAACACCATATATTTT.

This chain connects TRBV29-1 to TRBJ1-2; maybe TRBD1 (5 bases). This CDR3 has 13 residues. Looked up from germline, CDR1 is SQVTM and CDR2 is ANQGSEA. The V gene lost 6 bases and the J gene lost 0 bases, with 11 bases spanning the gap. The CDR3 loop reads CSVADSPNYGYTF. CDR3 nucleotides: TGCAGCGTGGCAGACAGCCCTAACTATGGCTACACCTTC.

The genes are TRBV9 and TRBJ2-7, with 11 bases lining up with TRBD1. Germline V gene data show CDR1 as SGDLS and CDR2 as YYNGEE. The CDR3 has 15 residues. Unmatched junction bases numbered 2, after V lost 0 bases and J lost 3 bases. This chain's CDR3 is CASSVEGTGGYEQYF. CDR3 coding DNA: TGTGCCAGCAGCGTAGAGGGGACAGGGGGCTACGAGCAGTACTTC. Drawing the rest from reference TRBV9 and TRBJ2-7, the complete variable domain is DSGVTQTPKHLITATGQRVTLRCSPRSGDLSVYWYQQSLDQGLQFLIQYYNGEERAKGNILERFSAQQFPDLHSELNLSSLELGDSALYFCASSVEGTGGYEQYFGPGTRLTVT.

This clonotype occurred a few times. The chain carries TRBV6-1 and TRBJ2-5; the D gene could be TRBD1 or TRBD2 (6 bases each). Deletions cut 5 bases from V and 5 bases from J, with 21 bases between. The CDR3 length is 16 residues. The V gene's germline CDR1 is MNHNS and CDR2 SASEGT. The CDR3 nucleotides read TGTGCCAGCAGTCCCCCGCGGGGCAGGGGCTTCGAGACCCAGTACTTC. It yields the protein CASSPPRGRGFETQYF.

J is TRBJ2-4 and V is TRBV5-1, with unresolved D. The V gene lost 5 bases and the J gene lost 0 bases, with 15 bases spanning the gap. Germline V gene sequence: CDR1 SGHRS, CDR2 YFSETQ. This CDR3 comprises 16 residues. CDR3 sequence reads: CASRIGYGLAKNIQYF. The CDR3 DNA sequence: TGCGCCAGCAGGATCGGATACGGTTTAGCCAAAAACATTCAGTACTTC.

The CDR3 spells CSANLAGALGQFF. In DNA form, the CDR3 reads TGCAGTGCCAATCTAGCGGGGGCGTTGGGGCAGTTCTTC. V usage is TRBV20-1 and J usage is TRBJ2-1; 10 positions match TRBD2. Losses at the gene ends were 6 bases for V and 12 bases for J; bases not matched to a gene: 11. This CDR3 has 13 residues. CDR1 is DFQATT and CDR2 is SNEGSKA in the germline V gene (reference sequence).

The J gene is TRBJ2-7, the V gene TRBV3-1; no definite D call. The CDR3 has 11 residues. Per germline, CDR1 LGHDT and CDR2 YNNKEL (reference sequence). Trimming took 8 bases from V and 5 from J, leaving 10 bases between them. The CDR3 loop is CASAKWNEQYF. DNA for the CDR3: TGTGCCAGCGCCAAATGGAACGAGCAGTACTTC.

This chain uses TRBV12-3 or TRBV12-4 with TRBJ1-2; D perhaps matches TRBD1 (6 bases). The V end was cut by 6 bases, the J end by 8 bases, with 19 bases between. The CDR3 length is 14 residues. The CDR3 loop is CASSPIRGERGYTF. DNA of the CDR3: TGTGCCAGCAGCCCGATCAGGGGTGAGAGAGGCTACACCTTC.

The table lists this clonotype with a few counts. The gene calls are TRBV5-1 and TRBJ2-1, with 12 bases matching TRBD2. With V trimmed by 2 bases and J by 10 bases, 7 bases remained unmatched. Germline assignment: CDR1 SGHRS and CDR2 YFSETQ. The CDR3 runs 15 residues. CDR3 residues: CASSLPSGGAEEQFF. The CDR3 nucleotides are TGCGCCAGCAGCTTACCTAGCGGGGGGGCCGAAGAGCAGTTCTTC.

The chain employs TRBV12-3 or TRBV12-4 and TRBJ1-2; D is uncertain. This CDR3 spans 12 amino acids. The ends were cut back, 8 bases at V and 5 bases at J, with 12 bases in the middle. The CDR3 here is CASAAEWYGYTF. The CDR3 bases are TGTGCCAGCGCAGCAGAGTGGTATGGCTACACCTTC.

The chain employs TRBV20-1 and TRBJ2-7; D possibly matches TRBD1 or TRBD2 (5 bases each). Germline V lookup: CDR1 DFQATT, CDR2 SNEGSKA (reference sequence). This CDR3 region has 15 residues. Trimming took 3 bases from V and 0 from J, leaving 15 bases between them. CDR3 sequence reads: CSASAGTSSSYEQYF. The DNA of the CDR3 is TGCAGTGCTAGTGCCGGGACCTCAAGCTCCTACGAGCAGTACTTC.

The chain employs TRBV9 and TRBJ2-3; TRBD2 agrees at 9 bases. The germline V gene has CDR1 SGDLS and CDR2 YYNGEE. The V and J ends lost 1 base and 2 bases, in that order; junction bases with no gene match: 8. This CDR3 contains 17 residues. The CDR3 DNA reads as TGTGCCAGCAGCGTATTGGGCGGGGGGGCCTTCACAGATACGCAGTATTTT. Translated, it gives CASSVLGGGAFTDTQYF.

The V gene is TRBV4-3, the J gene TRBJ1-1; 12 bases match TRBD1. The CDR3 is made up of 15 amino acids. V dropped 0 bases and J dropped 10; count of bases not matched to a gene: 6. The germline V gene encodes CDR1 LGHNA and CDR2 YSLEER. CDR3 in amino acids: CASSQERDRGQVAFF. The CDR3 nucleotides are TGCGCCAGCAGCCAAGAGAGGGACAGGGGGCAAGTAGCTTTCTTT.

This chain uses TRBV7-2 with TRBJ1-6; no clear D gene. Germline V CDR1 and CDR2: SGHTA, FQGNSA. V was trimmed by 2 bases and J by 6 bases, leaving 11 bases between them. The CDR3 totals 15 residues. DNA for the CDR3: TGTGCCAGCAGCTTACGGTCCATCCCTAATTCACCCCTCCACTTT. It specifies CASSLRSIPNSPLHF.

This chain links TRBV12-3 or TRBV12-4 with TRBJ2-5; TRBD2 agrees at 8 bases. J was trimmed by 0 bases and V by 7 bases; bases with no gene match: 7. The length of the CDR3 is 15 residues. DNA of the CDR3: TGTGCCAGCACCAGGACTAGCCTTAACCAAGAGACCCAGTACTTC. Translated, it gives CASTRTSLNQETQYF.

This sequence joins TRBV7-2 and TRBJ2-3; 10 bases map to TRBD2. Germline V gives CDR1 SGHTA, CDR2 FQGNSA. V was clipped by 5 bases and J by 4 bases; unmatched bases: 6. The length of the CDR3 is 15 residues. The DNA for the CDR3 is TGTGCCAGCAGCCGTATAGCGGGGGGCGCAGATACGCAGTATTTT. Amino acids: CASSRIAGGADTQYF.

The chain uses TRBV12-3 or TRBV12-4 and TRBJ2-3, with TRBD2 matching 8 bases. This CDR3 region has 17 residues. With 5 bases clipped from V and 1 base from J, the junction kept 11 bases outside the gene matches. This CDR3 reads CASSPHRYSGGTDTQYF. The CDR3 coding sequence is TGTGCCAGCAGTCCCCACCGTTATAGCGGGGGCACAGATACGCAGTATTTT.

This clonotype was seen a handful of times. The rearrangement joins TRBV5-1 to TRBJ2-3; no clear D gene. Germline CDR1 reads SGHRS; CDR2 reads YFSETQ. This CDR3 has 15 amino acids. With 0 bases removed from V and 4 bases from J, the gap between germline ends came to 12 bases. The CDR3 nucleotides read TGCGCCAGCAGCTTGGCGTTGGGATTGGCAGATACGCAGTATTTT. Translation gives CASSLALGLADTQYF.

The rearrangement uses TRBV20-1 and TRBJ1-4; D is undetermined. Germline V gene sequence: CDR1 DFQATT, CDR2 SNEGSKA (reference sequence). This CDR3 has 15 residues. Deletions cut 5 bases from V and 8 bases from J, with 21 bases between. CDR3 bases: TGCAGTGCTTCCACCAGCCACCTGAGTGAGGAAAAACTGTTTTTT. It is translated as CSASTSHLSEEKLFF.

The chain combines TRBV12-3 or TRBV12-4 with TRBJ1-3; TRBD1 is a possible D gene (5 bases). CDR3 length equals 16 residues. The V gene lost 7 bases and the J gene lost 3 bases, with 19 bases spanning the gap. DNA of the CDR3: TGTGCCAGCAAGGCCCTGGGACCCCGTGGTGGAAACACCATATATTTT. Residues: CASKALGPRGGNTIYF.

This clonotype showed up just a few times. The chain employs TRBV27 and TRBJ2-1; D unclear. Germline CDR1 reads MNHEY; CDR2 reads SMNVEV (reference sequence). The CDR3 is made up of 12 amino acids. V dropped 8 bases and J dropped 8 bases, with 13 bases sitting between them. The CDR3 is CASAALGYEQFF. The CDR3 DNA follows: TGTGCCAGCGCAGCGTTGGGGTATGAGCAGTTCTTC.

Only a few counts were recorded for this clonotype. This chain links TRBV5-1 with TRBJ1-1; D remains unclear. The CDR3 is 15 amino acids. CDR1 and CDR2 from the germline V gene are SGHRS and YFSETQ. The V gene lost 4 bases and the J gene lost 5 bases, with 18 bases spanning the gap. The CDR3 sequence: CASSPWEGGWTEAFF. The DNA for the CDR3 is TGCGCCAGCAGCCCATGGGAGGGAGGATGGACTGAAGCTTTCTTT.

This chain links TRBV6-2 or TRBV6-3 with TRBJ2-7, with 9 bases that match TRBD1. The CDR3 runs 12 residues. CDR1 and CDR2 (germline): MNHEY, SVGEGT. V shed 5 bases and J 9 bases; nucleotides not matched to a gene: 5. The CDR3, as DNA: TGTGCCAGCAGTCAAGGGACAGGGTGGCAGTACTTC. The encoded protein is CASSQGTGWQYF.

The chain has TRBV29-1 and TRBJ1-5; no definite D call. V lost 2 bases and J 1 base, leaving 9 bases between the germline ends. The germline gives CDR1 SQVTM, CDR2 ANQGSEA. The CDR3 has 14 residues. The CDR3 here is CSVERQLSNQPQHF. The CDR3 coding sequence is TGCAGCGTTGAAAGGCAGTTGAGCAATCAGCCCCAGCATTTT.

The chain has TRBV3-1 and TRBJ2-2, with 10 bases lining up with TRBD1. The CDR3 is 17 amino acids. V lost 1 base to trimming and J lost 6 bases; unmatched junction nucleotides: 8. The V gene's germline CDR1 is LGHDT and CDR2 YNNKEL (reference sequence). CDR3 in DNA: TGTGCCAGCAGCCAAGGTCCGACAGGGGGCGCGTCCGGGGAGCTGTTTTTT. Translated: CASSQGPTGGASGELFF.

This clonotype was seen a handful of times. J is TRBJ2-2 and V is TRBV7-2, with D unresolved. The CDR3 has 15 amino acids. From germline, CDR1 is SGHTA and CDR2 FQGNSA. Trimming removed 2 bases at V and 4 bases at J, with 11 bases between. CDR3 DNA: TGTGCCAGCAGCTTAAACGAGTTTCTCACCGGGGAGCTGTTTTTT. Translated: CASSLNEFLTGELFF.

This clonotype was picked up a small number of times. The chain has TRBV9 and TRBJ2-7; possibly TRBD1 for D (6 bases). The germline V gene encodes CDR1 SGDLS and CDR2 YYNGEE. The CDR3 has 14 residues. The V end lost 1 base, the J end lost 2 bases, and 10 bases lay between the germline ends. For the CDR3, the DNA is TGTGCCAGCAGCGTATCCGACAGGACCTACGAGCAGTACTTC. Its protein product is CASSVSDRTYEQYF. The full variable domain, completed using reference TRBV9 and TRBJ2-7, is DSGVTQTPKHLITATGQRVTLRCSPRSGDLSVYWYQQSLDQGLQFLIQYYNGEERAKGNILERFSAQQFPDLHSELNLSSLELGDSALYFCASSVSDRTYEQYFGPGTRLTVT.